Each of the 13 T cell receptor beta chains below was sequenced from the same sample in a study of blood T cells in healthy people across ages. The authors ran a second PCR of about 6 to 11 cycles using a sample-barcoded 5' primer and a J-beta primer mix. MiXCR, run by TCRdb on the 5' RACE reads, gives a single entry per CDR3 protein. The sample shows 650,000 to 950,000 distinct CDR3 sequences, around 45% of them seen only once. Sequenced: blood. These receptors all come from a man aged 55 to 70 in good health.

This clonotype has a handful of counts. J is TRBJ2-2 and V is TRBV5-1, with D possibly matching TRBD1 (5 bases). Trimming removed 1 base from V and 3 bases from J, with 10 bases in between. CDR3 size: 15 residues. Germline loops: CDR1 SGHRS, CDR2 YFSETQ. CDR3 in amino acids: CASSLRQGDTGELFF. CDR3 bases: TGCGCCAGCAGCTTGCGGCAGGGTGACACCGGGGAGCTGTTTTTT.

The chain couples TRBV3-1 to TRBJ2-5, with D unclear. Gene TRBJ2-7 matches the end of the DNA better, so the J call may be wrong. CDR1 and CDR2 from the germline V gene are LGHDT and YNNKEL (reference sequence). The CDR3 contains 14 residues. The CDR3 loop reads CASSLGWADYEQYF. The CDR3 nucleotides are TGTGCCAGCAGCCTCGGGTGGGCAGACTACGAGCAGTACTTC.

The CDR3 here is CASSWGRVTDTQYF. The CDR3 region has the DNA TGTGCCAGCAGTTGGGGCAGGGTCACAGATACGCAGTATTTT. The rearrangement links TRBV6-6 to TRBJ2-3; weak D call: TRBD1 (5 bases). V was clipped by 4 bases and J by 2 bases, with 10 bases between them. Per germline, CDR1 MNHNY and CDR2 SVGAGI (reference sequence). The CDR3 contains 14 residues.

This clonotype was counted once. The chain couples TRBV12-3 or TRBV12-4 to TRBJ2-1; TRBD1 agrees at 7 bases. Germline trimming cut 4 bases from V and 3 bases from J; bases unmatched to any gene: 6. The CDR3 covers 15 residues. CDR3 sequence: CASSSTTGNYNEQFF. The CDR3 region has the DNA TGTGCCAGCAGTTCGACGACAGGGAACTACAATGAGCAGTTCTTC.

This chain connects TRBV5-1 to TRBJ1-6, with TRBD1 as a possible D gene (6 bases). Looked up from germline, CDR1 is SGHRS and CDR2 is YFSETQ. Trimming removed 4 bases at V and 5 bases at J, with 13 bases between. CDR3 length: 15 amino acids. The CDR3 bases are TGCGCCAGCAGCCGGCAGGGGAACCATAATTCACCCCTCCACTTT. Its protein is CASSRQGNHNSPLHF.

This sequence joins TRBV29-1 and TRBJ2-1, with 8 bases aligning to TRBD2. Germline V lookup: CDR1 SQVTM, CDR2 ANQGSEA. CDR3 length equals 13 residues. The CDR3 DNA sequence: TGCAGAGTTAGACGGGCGGGGGGTCATGAGCAGTTCTTC. This gives the protein CRVRRAGGHEQFF.

In this sample, this clonotype turned up a few times. CDR3 coding DNA: TGTGCCAGCAGCTTAGTGTTCTTATGGGCTGGGACAGGGGGCGCAGGAAGGGATTACAATGAGCAGTTCTTC. Translated: CASSLVFLWAGTGGAGRDYNEQFF. The chain recombines TRBV7-2 with TRBJ2-1, with 12 bases matching TRBD1. CDR3 size: 24 residues. Germline V lookup: CDR1 SGHTA, CDR2 FQGNSA. V shed 1 base, J shed 4 bases, and the junction held 26 bases outside the gene matches.

The chain combines TRBV7-2 with TRBJ2-2, with 7 nucleotides matching TRBD1. The J segment lost 2 bases and the V segment lost 11 bases, leaving 20 bases of the junction unmatched. The germline gives CDR1 SGHTA, CDR2 FQGNSA. The CDR3 is 18 residues long. Here the CDR3 reads CAHTEAEGAPINTGELFF. The CDR3 nucleotides read TGTGCCCACACAGAGGCCGAGGGGGCGCCTATAAACACCGGGGAGCTGTTTTTT.

The rearrangement uses TRBV12-3 or TRBV12-4 and TRBJ2-1, with a possible D match to TRBD1 (5 bases). Trimming took 6 bases from V and 3 from J, leaving 18 bases between them. There are 16 residues in the CDR3. The CDR3 sequence: CASRIRRRGSYNEQFF. In DNA form, the CDR3 reads TGTGCCAGCAGGATCCGACGAAGGGGAAGCTACAATGAGCAGTTCTTC.

This chain connects TRBV7-8 to TRBJ1-1; D call uncertain. Germline V CDR1 and CDR2: SGHVS, FQNEAQ. The CDR3 length is 14 residues. V gave up 5 bases and J gave up 7 bases, with 17 bases separating them. The CDR3 DNA sequence: TGTGCCAGCAGCGGACGAGATATCCCCATTGAAGCTTTCTTT. Translating it yields CASSGRDIPIEAFF.

The V call is TRBV11-2, the J call TRBJ2-6, with a weak D call TRBD2 (5 bases). Deletions cut 3 bases from V and 0 bases from J, with 15 bases between. This CDR3 region has 18 residues. Germline CDR1 reads SGHAT; CDR2 reads FQNNGV. The CDR3 reads CASSFIPGRASGANVLTF. The DNA for the CDR3 is TGTGCCAGCAGCTTTATCCCGGGAAGAGCCTCTGGGGCCAACGTCCTGACTTTC.

The chain recombines TRBV3-1 with TRBJ2-1; D call uncertain. The CDR3 extends over 15 amino acids. The germline gives CDR1 LGHDT, CDR2 YNNKEL (reference sequence). The V and J ends lost 6 bases and 0 bases respectively, with 12 bases between them. The CDR3 nucleotides are TGTGCCAGCAGGGCCGGGTTCAGCTCCTACAATGAGCAGTTCTTC. Its protein is CASRAGFSSYNEQFF.

The chain joins TRBV6-4 to TRBJ1-5, with unresolved D. From germline, CDR1 is MRHNA and CDR2 SNTAGT. The germline V and J ends were trimmed by 7 bases and 0 bases, with 7 bases remaining between them. This CDR3 has 13 residues. The DNA for the CDR3 is TGTGCCAGCAAGGGAAATAGCAATCAGCCCCAGCATTTT. This gives the protein CASKGNSNQPQHF.